This entry lists 7 T cell receptor beta chains sequenced from one sample in a study of shared clonotypes between healthy human individuals. Libraries were prepared by immunoSEQ multiplex PCR; TCRdb keeps only in-frame clonotypes and omits some of them. The repertoire includes about 1.5 million clones, approximately 96% of them detected once, and roughly 1.2% sits in the top ten. Input material: naive CD4+ T cells sorted from blood. Documented subset: CD45RA+ positively selected. The source of these receptors is a man younger than 45 in good health.

The chain couples TRBV9 to TRBJ2-2; the match to TRBD2 covers 8 bases. J lost 3 bases, V lost 0 bases, and 4 bases had no gene match. The germline V gene encodes CDR1 SGDLS and CDR2 YYNGEE. The CDR3 sequence is 16 residues long. CDR3 in amino acids: CASSVDGRADTGELFF. In DNA form, the CDR3 reads TGTGCCAGCAGCGTAGACGGGAGGGCCGACACCGGGGAGCTGTTTTTT.

CDR3 DNA sequence: TGTGCCAGCAGCTTAACGAAGGGTTCATCCTACAATGAGCAGTTCTTC. Amino acids: CASSLTKGSSYNEQFF. The chain links TRBV7-3 to TRBJ2-1; D gene unclear. The CDR3 is made up of 16 amino acids. V lost 0 bases to trimming and J lost 1 base, with 10 bases between them. CDR1 and CDR2 (germline): SGHTA, FQGTGA.

CDR3 sequence (DNA): TGTGCCAGCAGTCCCACTAGGGGGGATACGCAGTATTTT. It specifies CASSPTRGDTQYF. The gene calls are TRBV6-4 and TRBJ2-3; tentative D call: TRBD1 (6 bases). Trimming cost V 5 bases and J 6 bases, with 12 bases left between them. CDR3 length equals 13 residues. In germline, CDR1 is MRHNA, CDR2 SNTAGT.

The J gene is TRBJ2-2, the V gene TRBV27; D is possibly TRBD2 (6 bases). CDR3 length: 15 residues. Between the trimmed V and J ends, which lost 5 bases and 3 bases, there was a span of 13 bases. Per the germline V gene, CDR1 is MNHEY and CDR2 is SMNVEV (reference sequence). The CDR3 DNA is TGTGCCAGCAGTCCTTCCGGGAGAGACACCGGGGAGCTGTTTTTT. This translates into CASSPSGRDTGELFF.

This clone appeared a single time. V usage is TRBV5-1 and J usage is TRBJ2-3, with 8 positions matching TRBD2. Trimming removed 7 bases from V and 0 bases from J; junction bases left unmatched: 13. In germline, CDR1 is SGHRS, CDR2 YFSETQ. This CDR3 comprises 17 residues. The CDR3 region has the DNA TGCGCCAGCCACCAAGGGAGCGGGAGTAGGAGCACAGATACGCAGTATTTT. Amino acids: CASHQGSGSRSTDTQYF.

This chain links TRBV10-2 with TRBJ2-1, with 8 bases lining up with TRBD2. Looked up from germline, CDR1 is WSHSY and CDR2 is SAAADI. The CDR3 length is 16 residues. V gave up 0 bases and J gave up 6 bases; unmatched junction bases: 7. The CDR3, as DNA: TGCGCCAGCAGTGAGTCAGGAGCGGGAGTGGGCAATGAGCAGTTCTTC. Amino acids: CASSESGAGVGNEQFF.

The chain links TRBV18 to TRBJ2-1; unclear D gene. Looked up from germline, CDR1 is KGHSH and CDR2 is LQKENI. V lost 3 bases, J lost 5 bases, and 11 bases lay in between. The CDR3 loop spans 14 amino acids. In DNA, the CDR3 is TGTGCCAGCTCACCCAACCAGGTGGACAATGAGCAGTTCTTC. Translating it yields CASSPNQVDNEQFF.